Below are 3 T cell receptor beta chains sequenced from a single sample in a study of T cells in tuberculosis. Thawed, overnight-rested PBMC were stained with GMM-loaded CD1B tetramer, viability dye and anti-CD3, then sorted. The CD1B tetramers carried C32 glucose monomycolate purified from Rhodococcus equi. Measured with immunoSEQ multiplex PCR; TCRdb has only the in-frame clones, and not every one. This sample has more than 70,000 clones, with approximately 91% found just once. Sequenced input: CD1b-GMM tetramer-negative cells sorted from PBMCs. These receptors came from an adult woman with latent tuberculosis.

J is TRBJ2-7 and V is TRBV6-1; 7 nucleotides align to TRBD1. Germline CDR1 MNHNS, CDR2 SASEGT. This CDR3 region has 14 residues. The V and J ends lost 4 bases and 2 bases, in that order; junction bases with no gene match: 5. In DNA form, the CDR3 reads TGTGCCAGCAGTGCGGCACAGGGGACCTACGAGCAGTACTTC. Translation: CASSAAQGTYEQYF.

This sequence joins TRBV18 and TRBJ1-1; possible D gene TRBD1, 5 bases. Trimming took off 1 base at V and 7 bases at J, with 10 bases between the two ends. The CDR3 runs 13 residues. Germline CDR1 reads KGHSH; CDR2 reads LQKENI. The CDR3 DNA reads TGTGCCAGCTCACCACGGGGCGATCATGAAGCTTTCTTT. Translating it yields CASSPRGDHEAFF.

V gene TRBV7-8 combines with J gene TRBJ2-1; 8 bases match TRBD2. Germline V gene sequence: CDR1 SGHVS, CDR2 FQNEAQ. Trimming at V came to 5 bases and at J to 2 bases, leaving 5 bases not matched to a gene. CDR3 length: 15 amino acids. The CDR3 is CASSPQTSAYNEQFF. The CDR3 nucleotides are TGTGCCAGCAGCCCACAGACTAGCGCCTACAATGAGCAGTTCTTC.